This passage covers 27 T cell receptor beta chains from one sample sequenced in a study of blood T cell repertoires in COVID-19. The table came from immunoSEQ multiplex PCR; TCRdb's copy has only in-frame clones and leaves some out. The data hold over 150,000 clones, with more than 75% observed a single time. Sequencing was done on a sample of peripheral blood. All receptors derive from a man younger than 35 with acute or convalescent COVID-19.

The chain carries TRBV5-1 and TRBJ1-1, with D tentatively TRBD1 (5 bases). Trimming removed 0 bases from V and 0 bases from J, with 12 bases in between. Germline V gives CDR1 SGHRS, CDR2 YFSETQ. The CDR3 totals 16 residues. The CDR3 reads CASSLGAGQMNTEAFF. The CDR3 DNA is TGCGCCAGCAGCTTGGGCGCAGGGCAGATGAACACTGAAGCTTTCTTT.

The CDR3 DNA reads as TGTGCCAGCAGGGAATGGTGGGGGGATGAGCAGTTCTTC. Protein sequence: CASREWWGDEQFF. The V and J genes are TRBV2 and TRBJ2-1; D possibly corresponds to TRBD2 (6 bases). Germline lookup yields CDR1 SNHLY and CDR2 FYNNEI. Trimming cost V 6 bases and J 8 bases, with 14 bases left between them. The CDR3 sequence is 13 residues long.

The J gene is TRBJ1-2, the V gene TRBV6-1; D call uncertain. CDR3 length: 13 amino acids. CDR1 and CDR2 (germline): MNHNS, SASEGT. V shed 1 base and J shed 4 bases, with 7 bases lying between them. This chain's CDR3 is CASSEGPSYGYTF. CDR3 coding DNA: TGTGCCAGCAGTGAAGGGCCCAGCTATGGCTACACCTTC.

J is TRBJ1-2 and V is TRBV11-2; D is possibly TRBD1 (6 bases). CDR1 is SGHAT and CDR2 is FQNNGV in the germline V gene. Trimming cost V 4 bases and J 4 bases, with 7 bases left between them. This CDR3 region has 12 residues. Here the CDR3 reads CASSSTGYGYTF. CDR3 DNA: TGTGCCAGCAGCTCGACAGGCTATGGCTACACCTTC.

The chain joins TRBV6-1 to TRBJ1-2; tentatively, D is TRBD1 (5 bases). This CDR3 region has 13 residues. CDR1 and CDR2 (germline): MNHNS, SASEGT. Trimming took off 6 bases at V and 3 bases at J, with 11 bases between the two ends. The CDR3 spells CASSSQGDYGYTF. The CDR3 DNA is TGTGCCAGCAGCTCCCAGGGTGACTATGGCTACACCTTC.

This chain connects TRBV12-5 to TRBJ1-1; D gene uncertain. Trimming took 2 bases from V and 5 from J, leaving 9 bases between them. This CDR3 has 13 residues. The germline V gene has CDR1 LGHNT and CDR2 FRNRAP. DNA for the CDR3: TGTGCTAGTGGTTTGAGGCAGGCTACTGAAGCTTTCTTT. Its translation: CASGLRQATEAFF.

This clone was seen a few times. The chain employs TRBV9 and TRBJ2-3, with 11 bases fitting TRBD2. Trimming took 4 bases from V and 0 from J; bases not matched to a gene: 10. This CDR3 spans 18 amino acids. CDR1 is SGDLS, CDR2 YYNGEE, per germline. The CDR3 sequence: CASSPSSRTSGSTDTQYF. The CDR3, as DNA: TGTGCCAGCAGCCCCAGTAGTCGGACTAGCGGGAGCACAGATACGCAGTATTTT.

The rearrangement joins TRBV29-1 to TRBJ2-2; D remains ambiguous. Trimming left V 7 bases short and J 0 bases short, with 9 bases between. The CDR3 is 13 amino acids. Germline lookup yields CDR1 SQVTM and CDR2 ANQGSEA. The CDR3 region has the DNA TGCAGCGGAATTCAGTCGAACACCGGGGAGCTGTTTTTT. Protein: CSGIQSNTGELFF.

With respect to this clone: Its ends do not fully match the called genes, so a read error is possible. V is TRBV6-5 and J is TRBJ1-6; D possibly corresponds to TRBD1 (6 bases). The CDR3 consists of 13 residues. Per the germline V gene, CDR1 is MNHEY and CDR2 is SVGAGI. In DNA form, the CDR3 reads TGTGCCAGCGGCCTTAGGGTCGACAGGTTCTTAATTTTT. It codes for CASGLRVDRFLIF.

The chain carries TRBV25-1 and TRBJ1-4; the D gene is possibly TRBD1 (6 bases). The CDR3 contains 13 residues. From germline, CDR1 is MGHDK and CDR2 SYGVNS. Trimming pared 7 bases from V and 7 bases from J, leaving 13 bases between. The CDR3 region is CASKNRETEKLFF. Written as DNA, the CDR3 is TGTGCCAGCAAAAACAGGGAGACTGAAAAACTGTTTTTT.

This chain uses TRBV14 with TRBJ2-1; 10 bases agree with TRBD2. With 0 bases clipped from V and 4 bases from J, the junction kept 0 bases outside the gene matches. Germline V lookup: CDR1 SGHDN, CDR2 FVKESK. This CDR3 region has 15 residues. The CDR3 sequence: CASSQEAGGYNEQFF. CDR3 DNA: TGTGCCAGCAGCCAAGAAGCGGGAGGGTACAATGAGCAGTTCTTC.

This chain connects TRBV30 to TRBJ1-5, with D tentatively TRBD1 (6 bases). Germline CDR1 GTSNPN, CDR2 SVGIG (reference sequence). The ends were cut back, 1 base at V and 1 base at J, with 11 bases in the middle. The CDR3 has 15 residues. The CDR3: CAWSGVGGSNQPQHF. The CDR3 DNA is TGTGCCTGGAGTGGGGTTGGGGGCAGCAATCAGCCCCAGCATTTT.

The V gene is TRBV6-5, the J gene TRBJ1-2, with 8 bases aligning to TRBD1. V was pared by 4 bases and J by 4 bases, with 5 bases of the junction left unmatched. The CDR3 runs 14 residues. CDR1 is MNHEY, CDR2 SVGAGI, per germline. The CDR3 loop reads CASSSTDRGYGYTF. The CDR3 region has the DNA TGTGCCAGCAGTTCCACCGACAGGGGCTATGGCTACACCTTC.

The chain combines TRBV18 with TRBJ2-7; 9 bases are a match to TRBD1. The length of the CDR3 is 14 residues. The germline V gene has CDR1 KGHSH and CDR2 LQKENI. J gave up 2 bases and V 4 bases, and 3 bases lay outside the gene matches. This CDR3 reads CASSQGQGAYEQYF. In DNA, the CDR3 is TGTGCCAGCTCACAGGGACAGGGAGCCTACGAGCAGTACTTC.

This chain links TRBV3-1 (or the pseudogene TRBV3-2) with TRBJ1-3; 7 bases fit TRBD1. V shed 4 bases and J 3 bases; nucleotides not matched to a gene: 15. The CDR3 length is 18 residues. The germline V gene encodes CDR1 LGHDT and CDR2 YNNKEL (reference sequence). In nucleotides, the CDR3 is TGTGCCAGCAGCCGAACGACACTGAAAAACAGGGGTGGAAACACCATATATTTT. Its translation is CASSRTTLKNRGGNTIYF.

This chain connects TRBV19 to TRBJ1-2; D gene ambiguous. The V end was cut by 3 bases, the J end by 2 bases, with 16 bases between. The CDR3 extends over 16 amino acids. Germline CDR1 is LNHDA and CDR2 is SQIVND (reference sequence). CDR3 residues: CASSIRGSPSNYGYTF. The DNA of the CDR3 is TGTGCCAGTAGTATTCGCGGCAGCCCGTCGAACTATGGCTACACCTTC.

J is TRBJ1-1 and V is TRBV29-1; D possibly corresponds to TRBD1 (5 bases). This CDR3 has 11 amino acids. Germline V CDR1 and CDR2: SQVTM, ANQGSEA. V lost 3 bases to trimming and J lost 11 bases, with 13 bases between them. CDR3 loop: CSVEGAGPAFF. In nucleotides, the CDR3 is TGCAGCGTTGAGGGTGCGGGGCCGGCTTTCTTT.

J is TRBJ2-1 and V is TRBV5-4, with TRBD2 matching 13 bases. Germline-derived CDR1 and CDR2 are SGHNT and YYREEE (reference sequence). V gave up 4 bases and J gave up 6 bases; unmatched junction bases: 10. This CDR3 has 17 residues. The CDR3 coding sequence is TGTGCCAGCAGCACACCCCCGGGACTAGCGGGAACCAATGAGCAGTTCTTC. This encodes CASSTPPGLAGTNEQFF.

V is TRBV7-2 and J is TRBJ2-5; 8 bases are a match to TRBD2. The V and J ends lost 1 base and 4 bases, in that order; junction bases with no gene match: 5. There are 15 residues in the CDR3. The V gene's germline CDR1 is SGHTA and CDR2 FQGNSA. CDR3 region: CASSLDPGGGETQYF. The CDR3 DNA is TGTGCCAGCAGCTTAGATCCGGGAGGGGGAGAGACCCAGTACTTC.

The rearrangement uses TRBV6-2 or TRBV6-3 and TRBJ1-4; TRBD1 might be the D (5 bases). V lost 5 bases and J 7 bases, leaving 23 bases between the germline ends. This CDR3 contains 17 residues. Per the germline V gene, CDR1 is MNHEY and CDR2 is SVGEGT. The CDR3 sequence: CASSRRGLNGGSEKLFF. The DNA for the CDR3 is TGTGCCAGCAGTCGTAGGGGACTCAACGGCGGCAGTGAAAAACTGTTTTTT.

CDR3 sequence reads: CASSLGLAGGADTQYF. In nucleotides, the CDR3 is TGTGCCAGCAGCCTGGGACTAGCGGGGGGGGCAGATACGCAGTATTTT. The chain uses TRBV5-5 and TRBJ2-3; 16 bases fit TRBD2. Germline assignment: CDR1 SGHKS and CDR2 YYEKEE (reference sequence). Trimming cost V 4 bases and J 4 bases; bases outside gene matches: 3. This CDR3 spans 16 amino acids.

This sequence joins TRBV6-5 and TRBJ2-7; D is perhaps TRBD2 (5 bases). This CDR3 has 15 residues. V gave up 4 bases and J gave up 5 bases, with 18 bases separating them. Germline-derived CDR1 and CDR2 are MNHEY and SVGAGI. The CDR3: CASSSGRFPGDEQYF. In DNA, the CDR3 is TGTGCCAGCAGTTCTGGACGGTTCCCCGGGGACGAGCAGTACTTC.

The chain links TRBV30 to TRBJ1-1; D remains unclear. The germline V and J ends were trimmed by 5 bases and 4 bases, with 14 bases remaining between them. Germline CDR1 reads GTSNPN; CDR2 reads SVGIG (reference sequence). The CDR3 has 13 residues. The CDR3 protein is CAWVPGSATEAFF. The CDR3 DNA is TGTGCCTGGGTCCCCGGGAGTGCCACTGAAGCTTTCTTT.

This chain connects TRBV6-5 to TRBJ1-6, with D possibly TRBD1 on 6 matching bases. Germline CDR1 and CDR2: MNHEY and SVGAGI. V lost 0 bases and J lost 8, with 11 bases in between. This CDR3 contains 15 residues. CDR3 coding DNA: TGTGCCAGCAGTTACTCGGGGGCCGGGGATTCACCCCTCCACTTT. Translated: CASSYSGAGDSPLHF.

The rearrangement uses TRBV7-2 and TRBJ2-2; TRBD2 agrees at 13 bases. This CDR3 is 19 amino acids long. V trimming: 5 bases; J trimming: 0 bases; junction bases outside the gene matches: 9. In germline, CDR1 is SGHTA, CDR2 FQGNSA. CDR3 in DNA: TGTGCCAGCAGCAGAACCGGGACTAGCGGGACTTCGAACACCGGGGAGCTGTTTTTT. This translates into CASSRTGTSGTSNTGELFF.

CDR3 DNA: TGTGCCAGCAGTCCCGGGACACCTTATGGCTACACCTTC. Its protein is CASSPGTPYGYTF. The V and J genes are TRBV12-3 or TRBV12-4 and TRBJ1-2; D is possibly TRBD1 (6 bases). V was cut by 5 bases and J by 5 bases, with 12 bases left in between. CDR3 size: 13 residues.

The CDR3 protein is CASTPDRDSRNFF. CDR3 nucleotide sequence: TGTGCCAGCACCCCAGACAGGGATAGCCGGAATTTCTTT. The chain uses TRBV6-5 and TRBJ1-1, with 7 bases fitting TRBD1. J lost 13 bases, V lost 7 bases, and 15 bases had no gene match. Per germline, CDR1 MNHEY and CDR2 SVGAGI. CDR3 length: 13 residues.